The 10 T cell receptor beta chains in this list originate from one sample, sequenced in a study of blood T cell repertoires in COVID-19. Libraries were prepared by immunoSEQ multiplex PCR; TCRdb keeps only in-frame clonotypes and omits some of them. Here the sample spans roughly 140,000 clones, around 85% being singletons. The sequencing input was peripheral blood. These receptors came from a man aged 45 to 65 with acute or convalescent COVID-19.

The V and J genes are TRBV28 and TRBJ2-7; 8 nucleotides line up with TRBD2. V lost 5 bases, J lost 2 bases, and 17 bases stayed unmatched. The CDR3 loop spans 18 amino acids. The germline V gene encodes CDR1 MDHEN and CDR2 SYDVKM. The CDR3, as DNA: TGTGCCAGCAGTATACAAATAGTCGGGCGGGAGGCCACCTACGAGCAGTACTTC. Protein product: CASSIQIVGREATYEQYF.

This clone was counted between two and nine times. V usage is TRBV5-1 and J usage is TRBJ2-7, with D perhaps TRBD2 (5 bases). Germline CDR1 and CDR2: SGHRS and YFSETQ. Deletions cut 0 bases from V and 2 bases from J, with 12 bases between. CDR3 size: 15 residues. CDR3 DNA sequence: TGCGCCAGCAGCTTGGTTGGGAGTGGGCCCTACGAGCAGTACTTC. Encoded protein: CASSLVGSGPYEQYF.

V usage is TRBV19 and J usage is TRBJ1-2; 9 nucleotides agree with TRBD1. The CDR3 is 13 residues long. Per germline, CDR1 LNHDA and CDR2 SQIVND (reference sequence). Trimming took 7 bases from V and 4 from J; bases not matched to a gene: 4. CDR3 sequence (DNA): TGTGCCAGTACCCAGACAGGGGGCTATGGCTACACCTTC. It encodes CASTQTGGYGYTF.

The chain joins TRBV20-1 to TRBJ1-2, with no clear D. V lost 3 bases to trimming and J lost 2 bases, with 10 bases between them. Germline CDR1 DFQATT, CDR2 SNEGSKA (reference sequence). The CDR3 sequence is 13 residues long. The CDR3 here is CSASSSGNYGYTF. The CDR3 coding sequence is TGCAGTGCTAGTTCATCGGGAAACTATGGCTACACCTTC.

J is TRBJ2-1 and V is TRBV5-1, with TRBD1 identical over 7 bases. With 2 bases clipped from V and 7 bases from J, the junction kept 3 bases outside the gene matches. Germline loops: CDR1 SGHRS, CDR2 YFSETQ. The CDR3 is made up of 13 amino acids. The CDR3 protein is CASSFSGGNEQFF. DNA for the CDR3: TGCGCCAGCAGCTTTTCAGGGGGAAATGAGCAGTTCTTC.

The chain is built from TRBV7-9 and TRBJ1-2, with D unresolved. Trimming took 0 bases from V and 2 from J, leaving 10 bases between them. CDR3 length: 15 residues. CDR1 and CDR2 from the germline V gene are SEHNR and FQNEAQ (reference sequence). The CDR3 nucleotides are TGTGCCAGCAGCTTAGCTGGCAGGCAAAACTATGGCTACACCTTC. Residues: CASSLAGRQNYGYTF.

The chain is built from TRBV3-1 (or the pseudogene TRBV3-2) and TRBJ1-1; D might be TRBD1 (6 bases). The CDR3 sequence is 14 residues long. Deletions cut 0 bases from V and 10 bases from J, with 15 bases between. The V gene's germline CDR1 is LGHDT and CDR2 YNNKEL (reference sequence). DNA for the CDR3: TGTGCCAGCAGCCAAGATTATAGGGGGAGGGGAGCTTTCTTT. Its protein is CASSQDYRGRGAFF.

The chain recombines TRBV11-3 with TRBJ2-1; TRBD1 matches 8 bases. The V gene end was trimmed by 5 bases and the J gene end by 10 bases; junction bases not matched to a gene: 4. This CDR3 has 12 residues. Per germline, CDR1 SGHNT and CDR2 YENEEA. The CDR3: CASSARDREQFF. DNA of the CDR3: TGTGCCAGCAGCGCCCGGGACAGGGAGCAGTTCTTC.

CDR3 sequence reads: CATSGTTGRAGELFF. The CDR3, as DNA: TGTGCCACCAGTGGAACCACAGGGCGAGCCGGGGAGCTGTTTTTT. The chain carries TRBV24-1 and TRBJ2-2, with D possibly matching TRBD1 (6 bases). Germline assignment: CDR1 KGHDR and CDR2 SFDVKD. Trimming took 5 bases from V and 6 from J, leaving 15 bases between them. The length of the CDR3 is 15 residues.

With respect to this clone: A junction boundary mismatches the germline segment, possibly from a read error. The V and J genes are TRBV7-7 and TRBJ2-5, with 12 nucleotides matching TRBD2. This CDR3 is 15 amino acids long. From germline, CDR1 is SSHAT and CDR2 FNYEAQ (reference sequence). The CDR3 nucleotides read TGTGCTAGCAGCACAGGACTAGCGGGAATGGAGACCCAGTACTTC. Amino acids: CASSTGLAGMETQYF.